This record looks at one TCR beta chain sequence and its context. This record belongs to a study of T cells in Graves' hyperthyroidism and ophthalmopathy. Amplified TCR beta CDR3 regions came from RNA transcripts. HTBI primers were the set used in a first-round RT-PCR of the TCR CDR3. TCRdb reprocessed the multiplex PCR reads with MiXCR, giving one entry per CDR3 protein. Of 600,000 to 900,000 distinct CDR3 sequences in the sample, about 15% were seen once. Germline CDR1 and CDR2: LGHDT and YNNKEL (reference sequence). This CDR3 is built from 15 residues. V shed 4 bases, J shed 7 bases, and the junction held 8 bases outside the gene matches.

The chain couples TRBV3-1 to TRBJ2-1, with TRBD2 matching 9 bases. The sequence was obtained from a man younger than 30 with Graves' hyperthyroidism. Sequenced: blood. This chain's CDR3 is CASSPGLASKNEQFF. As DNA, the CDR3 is TGTGCCAGCAGCCCTGGACTAGCGAGCAAGAATGAGCAGTTCTTC.